Listed below are T cell receptor beta chains from one sample, sequenced in a study of OX40 agonist ivuxolimab in advanced cancers. Sequencing used immunoSEQ multiplex PCR; TCRdb keeps in-frame clones, though not all of them. The profile shows approximately 90,000 clones, about 83% of them singletons. This sample comprised CD4+ or CD8+ T cells sorted from blood, obtained in a trial of the OX40 agonist ivuxolimab. The receptors were sampled from an adult with an advanced solid tumor such as melanoma, head and neck, liver or kidney cancer. Each CDR3 is given with its conserved first and last residue. Fields, in order: D gene, J gene, V gene, CDR3 DNA, CDR3 protein. A D gene is named only where the DNA matches it firmly.

>-|TRBJ1-5|TRBV15
TGTGCCACCAGCAGAGATCGATCTGGAAGCAATCAGCCCCAGCATTTT
CATSRDRSGSNQPQHF
>-|TRBJ2-2|TRBV7-9
TGTGCCAGCAGCCCTGACACCGGGGAGCTGTTTTTT
CASSPDTGELFF
>TRBD1|TRBJ2-3|TRBV11-3
TGTGCCAGCAGCCTGGACAGGAGCACAGATACGCAGTATTTT
CASSLDRSTDTQYF
>-|TRBJ2-1|TRBV9
TGTGCCAGCAGCGGAGGCAGGGGAACCTACAATGAGCAGTTCTTC
CASSGGRGTYNEQFF
>TRBD1|TRBJ1-2|TRBV6-5
TGTGCCAGCAGTTCGGCGACAGGGGAAGGCTACACCTTC
CASSSATGEGYTF
>TRBD2|TRBJ2-2|TRBV11-2
TGTGCCAGCAGCTCCCGACTAGCGGGGGGCTCCGGGGAGCTGTTTTTT
CASSSRLAGGSGELFF
>-|TRBJ1-5|TRBV19
TGTGCCAGTAGTGCCGCACTCGGACAGCTGTATAGCAATCAGCCCCAGCATTTT
CASSAALGQLYSNQPQHF
>-|TRBJ2-3|TRBV6-1
TGTGCCAGCAGGGAGGACTACTTCACAGATACGCAGTATTTT
CASREDYFTDTQYF
>TRBD1|TRBJ1-3|TRBV19
TGTGCCAGTAGTAGCCCACCCAGGGGGCTAGGAAACACCATATATTTT
CASSSPPRGLGNTIYF
>-|TRBJ1-2|TRBV5-8
TGTGCCAGCAGCTTGGAAGGGGGTGCCCATGGCTACACCTTC
CASSLEGGAHGYTF
>-|TRBJ1-6|TRBV30
TGTGCCTGGAGTGAAATGGGCTCCTATAATTCACCCCTCCACTTT
CAWSEMGSYNSPLHF